This TCR beta chain comes out of a study of lymphopenia after photon versus proton radiotherapy. Findings and limits, study-wide: Post-nadir TCR diversity decline inversely tracked overall survival among those who died. Survival link was tested only in deceased patients; proton benefit remains a possibility. Photon-treated patients lost naive T cells and TCR diversity; proton-treated stayed stable. Oligoclonal CD8+ Temra expansion after nadir drove photon patients' diversity drop.

TCRdb's copy holds only in-frame clones and misses some; the assay was immunoSEQ multiplex PCR. The repertoire holds 50,000 or so clones, with approximately 92% as singletons. Points on this clone: The antigen remains undetermined.

This TCR was recovered from a middle-aged woman with cholangiocarcinoma. Sequenced material: peripheral blood, taken from a patient treated with photon-based radiotherapy.

In DNA form, the CDR3 reads TGTGCCAGCAGCTTACGAGGGACAGGGGAGGATGAGCAGTTCTTC. Its protein is CASSLRGTGEDEQFF. The J gene is TRBJ2-1, the V gene TRBV7-9, with 10 positions matching TRBD1. The V segment lost 2 bases and the J segment 8 bases; nucleotides outside the gene matches: 6. The CDR3 totals 15 residues. CDR1 and CDR2 (germline): SEHNR, FQNEAQ (reference sequence).